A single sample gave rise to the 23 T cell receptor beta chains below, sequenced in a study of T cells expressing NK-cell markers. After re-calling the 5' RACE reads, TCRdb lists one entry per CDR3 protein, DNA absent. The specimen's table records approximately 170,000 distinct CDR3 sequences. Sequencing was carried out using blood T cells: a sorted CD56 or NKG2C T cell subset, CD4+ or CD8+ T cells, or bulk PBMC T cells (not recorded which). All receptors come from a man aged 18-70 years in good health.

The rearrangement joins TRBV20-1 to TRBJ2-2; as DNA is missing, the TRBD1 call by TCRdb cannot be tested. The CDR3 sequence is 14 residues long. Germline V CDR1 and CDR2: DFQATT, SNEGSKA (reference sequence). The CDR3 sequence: CSAFPGGETGELFF.

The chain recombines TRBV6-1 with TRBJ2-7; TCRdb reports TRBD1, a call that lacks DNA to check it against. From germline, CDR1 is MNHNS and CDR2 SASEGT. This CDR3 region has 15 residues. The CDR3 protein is CASTLKTGTVYEQYF.

CDR3 in amino acids: CASSRGGAGANVLTF. V is TRBV7-6 and J is TRBJ2-6; TCRdb names TRBD2, which stays unverified in the absence of DNA. Germline CDR1 SGHVS, CDR2 FNYEAQ. The CDR3 covers 15 residues.

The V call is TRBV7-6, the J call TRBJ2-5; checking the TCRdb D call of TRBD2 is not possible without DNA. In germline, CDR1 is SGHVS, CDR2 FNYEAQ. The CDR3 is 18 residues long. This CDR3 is CASSLWASGGKVQETQYF.

The CDR3 loop reads CASSSGLAGSQETQYF. V and J are TRBV6-5 and TRBJ2-5; TCRdb names TRBD2, which stays unverified in the absence of DNA. The CDR3 totals 16 residues. Germline V gene lookup returns CDR1 MNHEY and CDR2 SVGAGI.

CDR3 amino acids: CASSQVRTETWPQHF. This rearrangement joins TRBV4-1 to TRBJ1-5. CDR1 MGHRA and CDR2 YSYEKL come from the germline V gene. The CDR3 covers 15 residues.

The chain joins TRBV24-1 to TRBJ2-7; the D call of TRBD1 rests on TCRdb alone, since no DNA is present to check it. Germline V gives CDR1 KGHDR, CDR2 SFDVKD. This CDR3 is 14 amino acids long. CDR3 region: CATSDRTGGYEQYF.

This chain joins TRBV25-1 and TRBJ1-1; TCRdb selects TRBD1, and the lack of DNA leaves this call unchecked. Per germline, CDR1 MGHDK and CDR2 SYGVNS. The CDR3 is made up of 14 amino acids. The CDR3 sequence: CASSGLGGAAEAFF. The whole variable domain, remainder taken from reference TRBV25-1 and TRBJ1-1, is EADIYQTPRYLVIGTGKKITLECSQTMGHDKMYWYQQDPGMELHLIHYSYGVNSTEKGDLSSESTVSRIRTEHFPLTLESARPSHTSQYLCASSGLGGAAEAFFGQGTRLTVV.

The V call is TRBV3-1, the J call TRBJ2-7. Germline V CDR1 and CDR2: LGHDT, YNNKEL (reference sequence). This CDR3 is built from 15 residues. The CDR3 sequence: CASSQGIGLFYEQYF.

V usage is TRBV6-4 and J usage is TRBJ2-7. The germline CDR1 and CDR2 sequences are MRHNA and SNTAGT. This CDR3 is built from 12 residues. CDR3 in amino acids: CASSDPGGEQYF.

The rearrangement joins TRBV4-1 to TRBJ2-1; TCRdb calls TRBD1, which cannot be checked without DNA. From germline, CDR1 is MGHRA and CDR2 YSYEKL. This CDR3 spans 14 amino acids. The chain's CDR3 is CASSPSQGGNEQFF.

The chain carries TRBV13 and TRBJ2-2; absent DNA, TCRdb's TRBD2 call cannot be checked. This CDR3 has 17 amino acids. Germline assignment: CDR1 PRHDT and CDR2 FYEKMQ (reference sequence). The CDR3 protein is CASSLPSGGYNTGELFF.

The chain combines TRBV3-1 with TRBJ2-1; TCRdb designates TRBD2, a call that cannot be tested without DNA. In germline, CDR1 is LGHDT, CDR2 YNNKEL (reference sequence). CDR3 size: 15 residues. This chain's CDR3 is CASEMLAGAYNEQFF.

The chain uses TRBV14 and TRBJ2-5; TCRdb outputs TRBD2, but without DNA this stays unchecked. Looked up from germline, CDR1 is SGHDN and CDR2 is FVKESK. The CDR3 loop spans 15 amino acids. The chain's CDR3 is CASSHSLAGQETQYF.

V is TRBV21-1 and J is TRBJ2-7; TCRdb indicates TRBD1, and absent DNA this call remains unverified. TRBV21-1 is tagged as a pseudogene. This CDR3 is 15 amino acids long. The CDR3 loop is CASNRAGSPTYEQYF.

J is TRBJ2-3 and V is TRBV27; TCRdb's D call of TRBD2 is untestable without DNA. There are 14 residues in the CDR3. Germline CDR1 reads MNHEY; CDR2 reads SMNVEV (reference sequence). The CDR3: CASQGGLAGYTQYF.

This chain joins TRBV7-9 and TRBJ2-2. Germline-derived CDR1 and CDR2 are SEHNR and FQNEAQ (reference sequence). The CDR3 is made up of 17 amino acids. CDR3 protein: CASSLGPAIPNTGELFF.

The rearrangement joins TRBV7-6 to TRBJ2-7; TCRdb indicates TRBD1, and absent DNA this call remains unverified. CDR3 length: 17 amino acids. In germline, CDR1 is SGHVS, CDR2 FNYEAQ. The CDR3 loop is CASSLAEGGTGGDEQYF.

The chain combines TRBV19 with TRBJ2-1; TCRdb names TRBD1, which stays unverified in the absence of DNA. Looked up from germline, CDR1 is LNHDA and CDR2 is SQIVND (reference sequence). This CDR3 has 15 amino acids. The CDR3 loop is CASSTRSGAGDEQFF.

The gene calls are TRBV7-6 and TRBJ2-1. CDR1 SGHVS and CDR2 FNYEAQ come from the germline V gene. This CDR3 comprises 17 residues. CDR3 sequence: CASSSRGTRSSYNEQFF.

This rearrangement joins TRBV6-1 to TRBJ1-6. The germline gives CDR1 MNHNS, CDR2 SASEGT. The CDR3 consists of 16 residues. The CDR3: CASSEGLMDYNSPLHF.

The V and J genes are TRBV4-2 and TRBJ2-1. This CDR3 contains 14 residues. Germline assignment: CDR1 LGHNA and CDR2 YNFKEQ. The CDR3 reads CASSQGSTLDEQFF.

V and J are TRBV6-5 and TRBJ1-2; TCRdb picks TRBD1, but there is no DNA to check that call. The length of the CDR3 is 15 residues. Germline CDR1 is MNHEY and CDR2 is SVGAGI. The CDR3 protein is CASSRGQEALYGYTF.